This T cell receptor (beta chain) was sequenced during a study of blood T cell repertoires in COVID-19. Study-level information: PBMCs, B-cell-depleted T cells, or T cells provided the cDNA or gDNA that made up the material.

Seattle's cohort entered during active infection and was followed longitudinally. This clone has only a few counts. In the authors' workflow: Reference gene primer amplification gave estimated nucleated cell counts. Measured with immunoSEQ multiplex PCR; TCRdb has only the in-frame clones, and not every one. Clone size and the V and J calls come from that table; the DNA yielded D and trimming. The repertoire holds 80,000 to 95,000 clones, with around 81% as singletons. The junction had 3 bases not matched to a gene; V was cut back by 0 bases and J by 2 bases. Per germline, CDR1 MNHNY and CDR2 SVGAGI (reference sequence). The CDR3 covers 15 residues.

This chain links TRBV6-6 with TRBJ2-5; 7 bases fit TRBD2. This TCR derives from a man older than 75 with COVID-19, enrolled during active disease. The material sequenced was peripheral blood. The CDR3 sequence: CASSYSKGLQETQYF. Written as DNA, the CDR3 is TGTGCCAGCAGTTACTCGAAGGGACTACAAGAGACCCAGTACTTC.